Shown below are 32 T cell receptor beta chains from a single sample sequenced in a study of a mutant IDH1 vaccine in newly diagnosed glioma. Generated by immunoSEQ multiplex PCR, the TCRdb table keeps only in-frame clones and is missing some. The sample holds roughly 38,000 clones, 60% to 80% seen once. Time point of the sample: baseline, week 1 (first vaccination visit). Treatment indicated: pre-vaccination baseline after standard-of-care therapy. The specimen was PBMCs, collected from a glioma patient treated with radiotherapy, temozolomide or both. The receptors come from a man aged 40-49 years with glioma. Some clones in this sample may be carry-over from other donors' samples.

The rearrangement joins TRBV7-8 to TRBJ1-1, with 11 bases matching TRBD1. Germline V gene sequence: CDR1 SGHVS, CDR2 FQNEAQ. V shed 5 bases and J 5 bases; nucleotides not matched to a gene: 4. The CDR3 is 14 residues long. The CDR3 loop is CASSPGQGATEAFF. The CDR3 bases are TGTGCCAGCAGCCCCGGACAGGGGGCAACTGAAGCTTTCTTT.

V gene TRBV7-6 combines with J gene TRBJ1-2, with D perhaps TRBD1 (5 bases). Between the trimmed V and J ends, which lost 5 bases and 4 bases, there was a span of 23 bases. Germline-derived CDR1 and CDR2 are SGHVS and FNYEAQ. This CDR3 contains 17 residues. CDR3 sequence (DNA): TGTGCCAGCAGCCTAGGCCTTGACAGCACTCGAGGCTATGGCTACACCTTC. Protein sequence: CASSLGLDSTRGYGYTF.

The rearrangement links TRBV5-4 to TRBJ1-2; 7 bases match TRBD1. CDR3 length: 14 residues. CDR1 and CDR2 (germline): SGHNT, YYREEE (reference sequence). V gave up 1 base and J gave up 7 bases; unmatched junction bases: 7. CDR3 in amino acids: CASSLRQGIGGYTF. The DNA of the CDR3 is TGTGCCAGCAGCTTGCGACAGGGCATAGGTGGCTACACCTTC.

V usage is TRBV5-1 and J usage is TRBJ2-5, with 7 bases aligning to TRBD1. Germline V CDR1 and CDR2: SGHRS, YFSETQ. The CDR3 loop spans 14 amino acids. J gave up 5 bases and V 0 bases, and 4 bases lay outside the gene matches. The CDR3 DNA sequence: TGCGCCAGCAGCTTGGAAGGCAGGGGGGAGACCCAGTACTTC. Translation gives CASSLEGRGETQYF. Drawing the rest from reference TRBV5-1 and TRBJ2-5, the complete variable domain is KAGVTQTPRYLIKTRGQQVTLSCSPISGHRSVSWYQQTPGQGLQFLFEYFSETQRNKGNFPGRFSGRQFSNSRSEMNVSTLELGDSALYLCASSLEGRGETQYFGPGTRLLVL.

The chain links TRBV5-1 to TRBJ1-6; a weak D match, TRBD1 (6 bases). Germline lookup yields CDR1 SGHRS and CDR2 YFSETQ. The germline V and J ends were trimmed by 4 bases and 5 bases, with 22 bases remaining between them. The CDR3 is 18 residues long. The CDR3 sequence is CASSPRVLASGDNSPLHF. The CDR3 bases are TGCGCCAGCAGCCCCAGGGTCCTCGCTTCAGGGGATAATTCACCCCTCCACTTT.

The chain links TRBV30 to TRBJ1-1; the match to TRBD1 covers 10 bases. The length of the CDR3 is 15 residues. Germline assignment: CDR1 GTSNPN and CDR2 SVGIG (reference sequence). V was pared by 2 bases and J by 3 bases, with 6 bases of the junction left unmatched. CDR3 bases: TGTGCCTGGAGTCCTGGACAGGGGGGGGACACTGAAGCTTTCTTT. Its protein is CAWSPGQGGDTEAFF.

This clone came up a few times. The chain uses TRBV2 and TRBJ1-2; D is unresolved. Germline CDR1 SNHLY, CDR2 FYNNEI. CDR3 size: 13 residues. The V gene lost 2 bases and the J gene lost 6 bases, with 10 bases spanning the gap. In DNA form, the CDR3 reads TGTGCCAGCAGTGAAACGTTCATGGATGGCTACACCTTC. Its translation is CASSETFMDGYTF.

This clone was seen a single time. The gene calls are TRBV18 and TRBJ1-6; 9 nucleotides line up with TRBD1. This CDR3 has 15 residues. Germline V gene data show CDR1 as KGHSH and CDR2 as LQKENI. Trimming at V came to 1 base and at J to 7 bases, leaving 2 bases not matched to a gene. CDR3 DNA: TGTGCCAGCTCACCACGGGACAGGGTGAATTCACCCCTCCACTTT. Protein: CASSPRDRVNSPLHF.

This clone occurred a few times. This chain connects TRBV2 to TRBJ1-5, with TRBD1 matching over 8 bases. CDR3 length: 14 residues. Germline V gene sequence: CDR1 SNHLY, CDR2 FYNNEI. The V segment lost 6 bases and the J segment 6 bases; nucleotides outside the gene matches: 7. The CDR3 here is CASRVDRERQPQHF. CDR3 in DNA: TGTGCCAGCAGGGTGGACAGGGAACGTCAGCCCCAGCATTTT.

The chain carries TRBV5-1 and TRBJ2-5, with a possible D match to TRBD1 (5 bases). Looked up from germline, CDR1 is SGHRS and CDR2 is YFSETQ. Trimming took 0 bases from V and 1 from J, leaving 10 bases between them. There are 15 residues in the CDR3. The CDR3 is CASSLAQTAQETQYF. The CDR3 region has the DNA TGCGCCAGCAGCTTGGCCCAGACAGCCCAAGAGACCCAGTACTTC.

This sequence joins TRBV29-1 and TRBJ2-7; 7 bases fit TRBD1. The V gene end was trimmed by 3 bases and the J gene end by 4 bases; junction bases not matched to a gene: 6. This CDR3 has 13 residues. CDR1 SQVTM and CDR2 ANQGSEA come from the germline V gene. The DNA of the CDR3 is TGCAGCGTTGAGTCGGGGACAGCATACGAGCAGTACTTC. Protein: CSVESGTAYEQYF.

The chain recombines TRBV6-1 with TRBJ1-3; D is undetermined. Trimming shortened V by 3 bases and J by 0 bases, and 9 bases separated the two germline ends. The germline V gene has CDR1 MNHNS and CDR2 SASEGT. The CDR3 spans 15 residues. The CDR3, as DNA: TGTGCCAGCAGTGACGGCTGGCCCTCTGGAAACACCATATATTTT. Its translation is CASSDGWPSGNTIYF.

J is TRBJ2-7 and V is TRBV7-8, with D possibly TRBD1 on 6 matching bases. This CDR3 is built from 16 residues. Trimming left V 1 base short and J 8 bases short, with 21 bases between. From germline, CDR1 is SGHVS and CDR2 FQNEAQ. The CDR3 region is CASSLEGGRAGEKQYF. CDR3 DNA sequence: TGTGCCAGCAGCTTAGAGGGCGGCCGAGCAGGGGAAAAGCAGTACTTC.

The chain is built from TRBV28 and TRBJ2-7, with unresolved D. Germline CDR1 is MDHEN and CDR2 is SYDVKM. Trimming shortened V by 6 bases and J by 2 bases, and 5 bases separated the two germline ends. The CDR3 has 11 amino acids. The CDR3 here is CASRDPYEQYF. CDR3 DNA sequence: TGTGCCAGCAGGGATCCCTACGAGCAGTACTTC. The variable domain in full, completed from reference TRBV28 and TRBJ2-7, reads DVKVTQSSRYLVKRTGEKVFLECVQDMDHENMFWYRQDPGLGLRLIYFSYDVKMKEKGDIPEGYSVSREKKERFSLILESASTNQTSMYLCASRDPYEQYFGPGTRLTVT.

The chain couples TRBV7-6 to TRBJ1-2; 12 positions agree with TRBD1. The ends lost 4 bases at V and 4 bases at J; junction bases unmatched: 10. The CDR3 has 17 amino acids. CDR1 and CDR2 from the germline V gene are SGHVS and FNYEAQ. CDR3 sequence reads: CASSSGTGGRWSYGYTF. The CDR3 coding sequence is TGTGCCAGCAGCTCAGGGACAGGGGGCAGATGGAGCTATGGCTACACCTTC.

This clone has just one count. The J gene is TRBJ2-2, the V gene TRBV10-3; D possibly corresponds to TRBD2 (7 bases). The CDR3 contains 13 residues. Germline CDR1 and CDR2: ENHRY and SYGVKD. V dropped 7 bases and J dropped 7 bases, with 13 bases sitting between them. The CDR3 loop is CAINGGADGELFF. CDR3 coding DNA: TGTGCCATCAATGGGGGGGCCGACGGGGAGCTGTTTTTT.

The chain is built from TRBV7-3 and TRBJ2-1; no clear D. V was shortened by 1 base and J by 8 bases, with 6 bases between the two germline ends. Germline V gene data show CDR1 as SGHTA and CDR2 as FQGTGA. The CDR3 consists of 12 residues. CDR3: CASSLNRDEQFF. CDR3 nucleotide sequence: TGTGCCAGCAGCTTAAATCGAGATGAGCAGTTCTTC.

The chain is built from TRBV6-5 and TRBJ1-4, with D hard to call. Germline V gene lookup returns CDR1 MNHEY and CDR2 SVGAGI. V lost 2 bases and J 5 bases, leaving 9 bases between the germline ends. The CDR3 loop spans 14 amino acids. The chain's CDR3 is CASSYQLPNEKLFF. For the CDR3, the DNA is TGTGCCAGCAGTTACCAACTGCCGAATGAAAAACTGTTTTTT.

The V call is TRBV10-1, the J call TRBJ2-3, with 9 bases matching TRBD2. V gave up 4 bases and J gave up 6 bases; unmatched junction bases: 5. The CDR3 contains 14 residues. Germline lookup yields CDR1 WNHNN and CDR2 SYGVQD (reference sequence). CDR3 sequence reads: CASSVRGGQDTQYF. The CDR3 nucleotides are TGCGCCAGCAGTGTGCGGGGGGGCCAGGATACGCAGTATTTT.

Here the CDR3 reads CATSGHREPTDTQYF. The CDR3 nucleotides are TGTGCCACCAGCGGACACAGGGAGCCCACAGATACGCAGTATTTT. V and J are TRBV15 and TRBJ2-3; maybe TRBD1 (6 bases). Trimming took 5 bases from V and 2 from J, leaving 14 bases between them. There are 15 residues in the CDR3. Germline CDR1 reads LNHNV; CDR2 reads YYDKDF (reference sequence).

V usage is TRBV2 and J usage is TRBJ1-1; 8 bases align to TRBD1. V lost 6 bases, J lost 0 bases, and 6 bases stayed unmatched. The CDR3 has 15 amino acids. Looked up from germline, CDR1 is SNHLY and CDR2 is FYNNEI. CDR3 residues: CASRVIQGVNTEAFF. CDR3 nucleotide sequence: TGTGCCAGCAGGGTGATACAGGGGGTGAACACTGAAGCTTTCTTT.

The chain carries TRBV6-6 and TRBJ2-2; D not certain. CDR1 is MNHNY, CDR2 SVGAGI, per germline (reference sequence). V lost 11 bases and J lost 5, with 12 bases in between. This CDR3 has 12 residues. CDR3 residues: CARDVWTGELFF. The CDR3 DNA is TGTGCCCGTGATGTATGGACCGGGGAGCTGTTTTTT.

This clone was seen only a few times. The chain uses TRBV4-1 and TRBJ1-4; D unclear. With 0 bases removed from V and 2 bases from J, the gap between germline ends came to 13 bases. CDR3 length: 17 residues. Looked up from germline, CDR1 is MGHRA and CDR2 is YSYEKL. The CDR3 loop is CASSQDSRLPTNEKLFF. CDR3 DNA sequence: TGCGCCAGCAGCCAAGATAGTCGTCTACCCACTAATGAAAAACTGTTTTTT.

J is TRBJ1-5 and V is TRBV28; 8 bases line up with TRBD1. J was trimmed by 7 bases and V by 4 bases; bases with no gene match: 6. This CDR3 has 14 amino acids. Germline V lookup: CDR1 MDHEN, CDR2 SYDVKM. CDR3 nucleotide sequence: TGTGCCAGCAGTTCCGGACAGGGATTACAGCCCCAGCATTTT. Protein: CASSSGQGLQPQHF.

The rearrangement links TRBV9 to TRBJ1-6; 8 bases are a match to TRBD1. This CDR3 is 14 amino acids long. V was pared by 4 bases and J by 8 bases, with 5 bases of the junction left unmatched. Per germline, CDR1 SGDLS and CDR2 YYNGEE. The CDR3 loop reads CASSLTGVDSPLHF. The DNA of the CDR3 is TGTGCCAGCAGCCTGACAGGGGTTGATTCACCCCTCCACTTT.

V usage is TRBV5-6 and J usage is TRBJ2-1; no firm D call. V lost 0 bases and J 2 bases, leaving 9 bases between the germline ends. CDR1 and CDR2 (germline): SGHDT, YYEEEE. The CDR3 has 15 amino acids. CDR3 nucleotides: TGTGCCAGCAGCTTGGCCCTAGTGGCCTACAATGAGCAGTTCTTC. Protein: CASSLALVAYNEQFF. Full variable domain (outside the CDR3, taken from reference TRBV5-6 and TRBJ2-1): DAGVTQSPTHLIKTRGQQVTLRCSPKSGHDTVSWYQQALGQGPQFIFQYYEEEERQRGNFPDRFSGHQFPNYSSELNVNALLLGDSALYLCASSLALVAYNEQFFGPGTRLTVL.

The chain links TRBV9 to TRBJ2-7; 8 bases align to TRBD2. CDR1 and CDR2 (germline): SGDLS, YYNGEE. The CDR3 has 15 residues. Trimming took 4 bases from V and 6 from J; bases not matched to a gene: 12. CDR3 DNA: TGTGCCAGCAGCTTCGGGGGGGCCACAAAGGGCGAGCAGTACTTC. This codes for CASSFGGATKGEQYF.

The chain has TRBV9 and TRBJ1-2; D ambiguous. Germline CDR1 is SGDLS and CDR2 is YYNGEE. Trimming removed 3 bases at V and 5 bases at J, with 14 bases between. The CDR3 is made up of 14 amino acids. Here the CDR3 DNA reads TGTGCCAGCAGCGCCTCCGGTTTTCCGTATGGCTACACCTTC. Its protein is CASSASGFPYGYTF.

The V and J genes are TRBV4-1 and TRBJ2-5; a weak D match, TRBD2 (5 bases). The CDR3 runs 16 residues. Germline V gene lookup returns CDR1 MGHRA and CDR2 YSYEKL. V lost 0 bases and J lost 3, with 14 bases in between. CDR3 bases: TGCGCCAGCAGCCAAGATTCCCCATGGGGAGAAGAGACCCAGTACTTC. Translating gives CASSQDSPWGEETQYF.

This clone was seen only once. The chain is built from TRBV4-2 and TRBJ1-1; D is unclear. CDR3 length: 14 residues. Germline CDR1 and CDR2: LGHNA and YNFKEQ. Trimming cost V 0 bases and J 8 bases, with 13 bases left between them. CDR3 nucleotide sequence: TGTGCCAGCAGCCAAGATCTCCCGATAGAAGAAGCTTTCTTT. It codes for CASSQDLPIEEAFF.

The V gene is TRBV6-5, the J gene TRBJ1-6; D is ambiguous. CDR1 is MNHEY and CDR2 is SVGAGI in the germline V gene. Between the trimmed V and J ends, which lost 5 bases and 9 bases, there was a span of 8 bases. CDR3 length: 12 residues. CDR3 in amino acids: CASSQRGSPLHF. The CDR3 region has the DNA TGTGCCAGCAGTCAACGGGGTTCACCCCTCCACTTT.

The V gene is TRBV5-1, the J gene TRBJ2-7; the D gene is possibly TRBD2 (6 bases). Trimming cost V 7 bases and J 5 bases, with 19 bases left between them. Germline V gene data show CDR1 as SGHRS and CDR2 as YFSETQ. The CDR3 consists of 14 residues. The CDR3 DNA reads as TGCGCCAGCTCCCCTTCGGGGGACTTCAACGAGCAGTACTTC. Residues: CASSPSGDFNEQYF.